This is a list of T cell receptor beta chains from one sample in a study of beta chain features in type 1 diabetes. Profiled with immunoSEQ multiplex PCR; TCRdb holds only in-frame clones, not every one. The data show 250,000 to 350,000 clones, 14% seen once. Material: central memory CD4+ T cells from blood. The receptors shown here come from a man aged 25-45 years in good health. CDR3s include the opening cysteine and the closing phenylalanine or tryptophan. Each record gives: CDR3 protein, J gene, V gene, CDR3 length.

CDR3: CASSPTSMGLETQYF
J: TRBJ2-5
V: TRBV6-6
length: 15

CDR3: CASSGTVAQPQHF
J: TRBJ1-5
V: TRBV27
length: 13

CDR3: CASSQDYQAYLYGYTF
J: TRBJ1-2
V: TRBV4-3
length: 16

CDR3: CASSQERTAYSGNTIYF
J: TRBJ1-3
V: TRBV4-1
length: 17

CDR3: CASSPPGGPNTGELFF
J: TRBJ2-2
V: TRBV16
length: 16

CDR3: CASSQGQGNYTF
J: TRBJ1-2
V: TRBV14
length: 12

CDR3: CASSVLIGNTIYF
J: TRBJ1-3
V: TRBV6-1
length: 13

CDR3: CASSFERYGYTF
J: TRBJ1-2
V: TRBV28
length: 12

CDR3: CASSRTVNQPQHF
J: TRBJ1-5
V: TRBV5-5
length: 13

CDR3: CASSPGLAGGPELFF
J: TRBJ2-2
V: TRBV6-5
length: 15

CDR3: CASSLGVGNQPQHF
J: TRBJ1-5
V: TRBV5-5
length: 14

CDR3: CASTQTGPRKLFF
J: TRBJ1-4
V: TRBV7-8
length: 13

CDR3: CASSLVANLEYNEQFF
J: TRBJ2-1
V: TRBV11-3
length: 16

CDR3: CASSQVPDRGYGYTF
J: TRBJ1-2
V: TRBV4-2
length: 15

CDR3: CASSQGRQNTEAFF
J: TRBJ1-1
V: TRBV4-1
length: 14

CDR3: CAITRGSYNEQFF
J: TRBJ2-1
V: TRBV10-3
length: 13

CDR3: CAINGDSSTDTQYF
J: TRBJ2-3
V: TRBV10-3
length: 14

CDR3: CASNAVQRGGYTDTQYF
J: TRBJ2-3
V: TRBV7-9
length: 17

CDR3: CASGPGQGTYGYTF
J: TRBJ1-2
V: TRBV5-6
length: 14

CDR3: CASSTRQGTGYEQYF
J: TRBJ2-7
V: TRBV7-2
length: 15

CDR3: CASSQNERANTGELFF
J: TRBJ2-2
V: TRBV5-1
length: 16

CDR3: CASSPSAGAGGTDTQYF
J: TRBJ2-3
V: TRBV11-3
length: 17

CDR3: CASSFRNTEAFF
J: TRBJ1-1
V: TRBV7-9
length: 12

CDR3: CASSYSGQGPYEQYF
J: TRBJ2-7
V: TRBV6-5
length: 15

CDR3: CASSWTSGSLDTQYF
J: TRBJ2-3
V: TRBV7-9
length: 15

CDR3: CASSTRQGRNTEAFF
J: TRBJ1-1
V: TRBV11-3
length: 15

CDR3: CASSARDNQPQHF
J: TRBJ1-5
V: TRBV7-9
length: 13

CDR3: CAWSVGKGQETQYF
J: TRBJ2-5
V: TRBV30
length: 14

CDR3: CASSYGTYEQYF
J: TRBJ2-7
V: TRBV28
length: 12

CDR3: CASRFGRVDEQYF
J: TRBJ2-7
V: TRBV12-2
length: 13

CDR3: CASSQESSGSGELFF
J: TRBJ2-2
V: TRBV4-2
length: 15

CDR3: CASMRGASMNTEAFF
J: TRBJ1-1
V: TRBV6-5
length: 15

CDR3: CASSLAPLMGSYNEQFF
J: TRBJ2-1
V: TRBV7-2
length: 17

CDR3: CAWSLPAGGSDTQYF
J: TRBJ2-3
V: TRBV30
length: 15

CDR3: CASSPRATYEQYF
J: TRBJ2-7
V: TRBV6-5
length: 13

CDR3: CASSQDTAGVSTGELFF
J: TRBJ2-2
V: TRBV4-1
length: 17

CDR3: CAIRKAPGQGMAGTGELFF
J: TRBJ2-2
V: TRBV10-3
length: 19

CDR3: CASRGLARGTDTQYF
J: TRBJ2-3
V: TRBV7-2
length: 15

CDR3: CASSLSGGSNQPQHF
J: TRBJ1-5
V: TRBV7-2
length: 15

CDR3: CASSDLGREADTQYF
J: TRBJ2-3
V: TRBV25-1
length: 15

CDR3: CAWSVQTNTEAFF
J: TRBJ1-1
V: TRBV30
length: 13

CDR3: CASKGKSGSFNEQFF
J: TRBJ2-1
V: TRBV19
length: 15

CDR3: CASSPGLSGVGELFF
J: TRBJ2-2
V: TRBV6-6
length: 15

CDR3: CASSFGTGRTGGYTF
J: TRBJ1-2
V: TRBV13
length: 15

CDR3: CASQRDFTDTQYF
J: TRBJ2-3
V: TRBV6-1
length: 13

CDR3: CASSLADSTPQHF
J: TRBJ1-5
V: TRBV11-2
length: 13

CDR3: CASSLSWSTDTQYF
J: TRBJ2-3
V: TRBV11-2
length: 14

CDR3: CASSLTGGGLTDTQYF
J: TRBJ2-3
V: TRBV11-3
length: 16

CDR3: CAWGRDRPLGYTF
J: TRBJ1-2
V: TRBV30
length: 13

CDR3: CASSVTPQGGGETQYF
J: TRBJ2-5
V: TRBV9
length: 16

CDR3: CASSPRTGGHNQPQHF
J: TRBJ1-5
V: TRBV9
length: 16

CDR3: CATLPRGKSSGNTIYF
J: TRBJ1-3
V: TRBV6-6
length: 16

CDR3: CASSQDRGSGGSIYNEQFF
J: TRBJ2-1
V: TRBV4-2
length: 19